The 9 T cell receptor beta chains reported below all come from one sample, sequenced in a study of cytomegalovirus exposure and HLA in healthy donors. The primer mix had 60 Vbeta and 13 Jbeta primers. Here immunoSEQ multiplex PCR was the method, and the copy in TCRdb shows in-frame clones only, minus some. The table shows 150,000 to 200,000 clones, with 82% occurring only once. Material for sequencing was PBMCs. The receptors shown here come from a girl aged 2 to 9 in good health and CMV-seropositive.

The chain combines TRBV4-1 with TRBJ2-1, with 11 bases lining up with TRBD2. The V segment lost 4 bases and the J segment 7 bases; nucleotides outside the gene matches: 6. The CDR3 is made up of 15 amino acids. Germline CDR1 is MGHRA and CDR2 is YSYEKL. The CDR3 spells CASSLPTSGINEQFF. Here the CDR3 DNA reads TGCGCCAGCAGCCTACCGACTAGCGGGATAAATGAGCAGTTCTTC.

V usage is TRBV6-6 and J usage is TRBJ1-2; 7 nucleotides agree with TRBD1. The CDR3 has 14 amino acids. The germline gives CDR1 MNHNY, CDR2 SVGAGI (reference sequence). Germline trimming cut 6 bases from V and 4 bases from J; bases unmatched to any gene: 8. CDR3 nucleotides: TGTGCCAGCAGCCGGGGACAGTCGGCCTATGGCTACACCTTC. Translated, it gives CASSRGQSAYGYTF.

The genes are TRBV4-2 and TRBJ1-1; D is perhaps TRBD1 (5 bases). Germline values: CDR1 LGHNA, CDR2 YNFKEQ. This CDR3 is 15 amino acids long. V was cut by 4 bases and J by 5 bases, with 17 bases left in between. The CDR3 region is CASSLEGGAGTEAFF. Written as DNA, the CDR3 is TGTGCCAGCAGCCTCGAGGGAGGGGCAGGGACTGAAGCTTTCTTT.

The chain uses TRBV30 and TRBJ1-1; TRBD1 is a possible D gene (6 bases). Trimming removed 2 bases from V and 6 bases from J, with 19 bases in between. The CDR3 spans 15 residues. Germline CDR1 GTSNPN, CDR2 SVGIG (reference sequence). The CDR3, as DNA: TGTGCCTGGAGTCCGGGGCTCGGGGGGGGCCCTGAAGCTTTCTTT. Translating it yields CAWSPGLGGGPEAFF.

The CDR3 region has the DNA TGTGCCAGCAGCTCCGGAAACGGGGAGACCCAGTACTTC. Its translation: CASSSGNGETQYF. The chain joins TRBV7-3 to TRBJ2-5; D unclear. Trimming removed 4 bases from V and 5 bases from J, with 11 bases in between. The germline gives CDR1 SGHTA, CDR2 FQGTGA. CDR3 length: 13 residues.

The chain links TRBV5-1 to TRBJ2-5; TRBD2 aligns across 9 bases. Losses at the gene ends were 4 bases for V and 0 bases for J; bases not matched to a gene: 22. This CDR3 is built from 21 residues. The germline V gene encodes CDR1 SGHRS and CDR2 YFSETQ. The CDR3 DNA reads TGCGCCAGCAGCCCTAGAAGAACAATGTATCGCAGACTAGCGGACCAAGAGACCCAGTACTTC. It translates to CASSPRRTMYRRLADQETQYF.

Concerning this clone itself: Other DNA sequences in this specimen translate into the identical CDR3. The CDR3: CASLDLNTEAFF. CDR3 coding DNA: TGTGCCAGCCTAGATTTGAACACTGAAGCTTTCTTT. This chain joins TRBV6-1 and TRBJ1-1; D remains unclear. V lost 8 bases and J 0 bases, leaving 7 bases between the germline ends. Germline V lookup: CDR1 MNHNS, CDR2 SASEGT. The CDR3 sequence is 12 residues long.

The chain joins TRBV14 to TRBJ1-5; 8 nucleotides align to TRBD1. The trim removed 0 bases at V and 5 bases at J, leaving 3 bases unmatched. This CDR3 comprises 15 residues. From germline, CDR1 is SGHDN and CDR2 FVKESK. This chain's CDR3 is CASSQEQGVDQPQHF. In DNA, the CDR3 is TGTGCCAGCAGCCAAGAACAGGGGGTGGATCAGCCCCAGCATTTT.

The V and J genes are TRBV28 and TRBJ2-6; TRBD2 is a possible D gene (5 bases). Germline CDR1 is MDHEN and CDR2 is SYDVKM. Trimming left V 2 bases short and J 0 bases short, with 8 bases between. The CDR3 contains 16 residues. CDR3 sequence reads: CASSLAEVSGANVLTF. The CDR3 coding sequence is TGTGCCAGCAGTTTAGCGGAGGTCTCTGGGGCCAACGTCCTGACTTTC.